The following is a TCR beta chain sequence with its context. Its target is not known. Assay: immunoSEQ multiplex PCR; the TCRdb copy retains only in-frame clones and omits some. Of around 130,000 clones in the sample, around 90% were seen once. The CDR3 has 17 amino acids. Germline trimming cut 3 bases from V and 4 bases from J; bases unmatched to any gene: 5. The germline V gene has CDR1 MGHRA and CDR2 YSYEKL. The data stem from a study of CD4+ T cells in melanoma. Study conclusions and caveats: A reported correlation linked neoantigen-specific CD4+ T cells to CD8+, macrophage and B cell function. In melanoma, neoantigen-specific CD4+ T cells reportedly differed in differentiation state.

The V and J genes are TRBV4-1 and TRBJ2-2, with TRBD2 matching 13 bases. This clonotype was obtained from a human donor with melanoma. This CDR3 reads CASSQGTSGVVTGELFF. The CDR3 DNA follows: TGCGCCAGCAGCCAGGGGACTAGCGGGGTGGTCACCGGGGAGCTGTTTTTT.